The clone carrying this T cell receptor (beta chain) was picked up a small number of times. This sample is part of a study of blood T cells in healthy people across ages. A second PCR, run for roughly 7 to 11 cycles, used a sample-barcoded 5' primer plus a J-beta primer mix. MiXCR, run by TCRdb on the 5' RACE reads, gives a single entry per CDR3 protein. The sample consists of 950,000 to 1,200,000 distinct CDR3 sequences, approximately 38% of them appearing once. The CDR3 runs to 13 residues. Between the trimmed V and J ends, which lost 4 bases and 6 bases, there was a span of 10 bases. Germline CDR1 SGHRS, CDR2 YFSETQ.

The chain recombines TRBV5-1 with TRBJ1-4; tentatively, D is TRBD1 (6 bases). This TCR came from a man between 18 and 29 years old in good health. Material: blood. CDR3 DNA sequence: TGCGCCAGCAGCCGCAGGACAGATGAAAAACTGTTTTTT. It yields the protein CASSRRTDEKLFF.